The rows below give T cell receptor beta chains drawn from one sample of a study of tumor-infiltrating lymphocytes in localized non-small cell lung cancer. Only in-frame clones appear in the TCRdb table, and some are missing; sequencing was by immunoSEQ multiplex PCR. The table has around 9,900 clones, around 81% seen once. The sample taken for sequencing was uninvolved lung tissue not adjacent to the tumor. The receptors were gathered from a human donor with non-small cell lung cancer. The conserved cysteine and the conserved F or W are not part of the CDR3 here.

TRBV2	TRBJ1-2	ASSVGEGSVT
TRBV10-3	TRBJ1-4	ATRQGGTNEKLF
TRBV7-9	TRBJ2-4	ASSTRGAKNIQY
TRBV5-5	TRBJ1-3	ASSVPGASGNTIY
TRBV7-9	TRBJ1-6	ASSLDQGSSPLH
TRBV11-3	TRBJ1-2	ASSLLAGRYGYT
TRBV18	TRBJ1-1	ASSLVNTEAF
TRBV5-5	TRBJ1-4	ASSTLLTTNEKLF
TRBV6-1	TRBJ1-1	ASSLTASNTEAF
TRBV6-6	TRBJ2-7	ASGLYEQY
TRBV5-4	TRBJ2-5	ASSSQALGVRTQY
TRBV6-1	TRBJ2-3	ASSGMGSTDTQY
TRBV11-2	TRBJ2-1	ASSLAGGSYNEQF
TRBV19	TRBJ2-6	ASSIGAGANVLT
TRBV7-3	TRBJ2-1	ASSSLAVGSSYNEQF
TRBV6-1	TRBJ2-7	ASSSPPGLPDEQY
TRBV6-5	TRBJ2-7	ASSGWTGKNEQY
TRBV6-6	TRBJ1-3	ASRNPGQGVGNTIY
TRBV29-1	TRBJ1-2	SVAGTGGGNYGYT
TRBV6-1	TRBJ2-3	ASSEAGESDTQY
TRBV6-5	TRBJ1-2	ASSRGQGLGYT
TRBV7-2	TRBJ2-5	ASSLRGYPGVGETQY
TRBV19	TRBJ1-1	ATKGRNTEAF
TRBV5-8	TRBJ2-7	ASSLLAGATYEQY
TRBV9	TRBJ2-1	ASSARSRYSSYNEQF
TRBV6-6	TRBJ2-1	ASRLLAGETDEQF
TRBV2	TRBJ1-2	ASSLQESYGYT
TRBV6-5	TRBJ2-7	ASSPSFSSLYEQY
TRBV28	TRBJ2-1	ASRIAGGWNEQF
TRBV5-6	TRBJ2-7	ASSSPGGTGEQY
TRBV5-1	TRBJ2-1	ASSILAGPYNEQF
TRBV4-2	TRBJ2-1	ASSQEVSSGAGEHNEQF
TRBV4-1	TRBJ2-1	ASSQEASGNNEQF
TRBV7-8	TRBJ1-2	ASSATTNYGYT
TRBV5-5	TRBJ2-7	ASSPSGDRGPYEQY
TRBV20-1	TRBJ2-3	SAPGTDTQY
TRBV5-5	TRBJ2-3	ASSSRVRGRELRTDTQY
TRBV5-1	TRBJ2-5	ASSYGLAGLETQY
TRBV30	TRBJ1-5	AWSSQQVISTQH
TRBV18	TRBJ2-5	ASSLGLGGETQY
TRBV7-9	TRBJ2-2	ASSLGTGFYTGELF
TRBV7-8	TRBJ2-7	ASSSLPGQGAYEQY